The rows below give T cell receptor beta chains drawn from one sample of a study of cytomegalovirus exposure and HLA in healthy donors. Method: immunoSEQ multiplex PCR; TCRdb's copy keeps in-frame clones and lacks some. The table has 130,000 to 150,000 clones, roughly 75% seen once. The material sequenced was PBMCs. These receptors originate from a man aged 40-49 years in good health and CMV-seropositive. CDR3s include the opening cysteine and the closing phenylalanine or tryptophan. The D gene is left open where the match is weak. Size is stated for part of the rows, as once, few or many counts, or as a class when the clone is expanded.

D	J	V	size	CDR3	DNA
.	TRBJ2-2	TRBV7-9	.	CASSLPGTTVAGELFF	TGTGCCAGCAGCCTACCCGGGACAACGGTTGCTGGGGAGCTGTTTTTT
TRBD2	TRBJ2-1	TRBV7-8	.	CASSLEGLAGYNEQFF	TGTGCCAGCAGCTTAGAGGGACTAGCCGGCTACAATGAGCAGTTCTTC
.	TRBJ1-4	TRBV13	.	CASSLMAVEKLFF	TGTGCCAGCAGCTTAATGGCAGTGGAAAAACTGTTTTTT
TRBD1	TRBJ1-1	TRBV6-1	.	CASSEVTGGQGSMNTEAFF	TGTGCCAGCAGTGAAGTAACTGGGGGACAGGGATCCATGAACACTGAAGCTTTCTTT
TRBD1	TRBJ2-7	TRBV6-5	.	CASSYGDRGSYEQYF	TGTGCCAGCAGTTACGGGGACAGGGGATCCTACGAGCAGTACTTC
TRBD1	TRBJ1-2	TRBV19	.	CASTFPGQYYGYTF	TGTGCCAGTACTTTTCCGGGACAGTACTATGGCTACACCTTC
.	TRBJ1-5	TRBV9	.	CASSVAGVDQPQHF	TGTGCCAGCAGCGTAGCAGGGGTGGATCAGCCCCAGCATTTT
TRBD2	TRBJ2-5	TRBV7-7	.	CASSPGLAGLETQYF	TGTGCTAGCAGCCCTGGCCTAGCGGGATTAGAGACCCAGTACTTC
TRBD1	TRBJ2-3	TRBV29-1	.	CSVEDRGSVADTQYF	TGCAGCGTTGAGGACAGGGGATCTGTCGCAGATACGCAGTATTTT
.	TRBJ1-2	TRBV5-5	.	CASSLQDSSYGYTF	TGTGCCAGCAGCTTGCAGGACAGCAGTTATGGCTACACCTTC
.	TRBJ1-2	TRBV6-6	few	CASSPTETYGYTF	TGTGCCAGCAGTCCGACAGAGACCTATGGCTACACCTTC
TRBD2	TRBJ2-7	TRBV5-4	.	CASSLRGGLYEQYF	TGTGCCAGCAGCCTCCGGGGGGGCCTCTACGAGCAGTACTTC
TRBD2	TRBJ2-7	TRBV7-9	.	CASSLDLAGGPEQYF	TGTGCCAGCAGCTTAGATCTAGCGGGAGGGCCCGAGCAGTACTTC
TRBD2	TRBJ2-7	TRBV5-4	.	CASSDPGTSARRSEQYF	TGTGCCAGCAGCGACCCCGGGACTAGCGCCCGACGATCCGAGCAGTACTTC
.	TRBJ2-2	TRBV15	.	CATSREQLQVSGELFF	TGTGCCACCAGCAGAGAACAGCTTCAGGTCTCCGGGGAGCTGTTTTTT
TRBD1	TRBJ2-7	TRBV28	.	CASSIIQGARYEQYF	TGTGCCAGCAGTATAATTCAGGGGGCGAGGTACGAGCAGTACTTC
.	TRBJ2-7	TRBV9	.	CASSASPLTYEQYF	TGTGCCAGCAGCGCTTCCCCCCTTACCTACGAGCAGTACTTC
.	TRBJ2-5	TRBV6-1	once	CASSEGVRGETQYF	TGTGCCAGCAGTGAAGGGGTTAGAGGAGAGACCCAGTACTTC
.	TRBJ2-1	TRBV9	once	CASSGGAPGNEQFF	TGTGCCAGCAGCGGCGGAGCTCCCGGCAATGAGCAGTTCTTC
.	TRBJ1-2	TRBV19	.	CASSMERRRRDGYTF	TGTGCCAGTAGTATGGAGCGGAGGCGGCGGGATGGCTACACCTTC
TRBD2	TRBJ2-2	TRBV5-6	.	CASSPLGGGHTGELFF	TGTGCCAGCAGCCCGTTGGGGGGAGGGCACACCGGGGAGCTGTTTTTT
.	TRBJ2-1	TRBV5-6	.	CASSLASYNEQFF	TGTGCCAGCAGCTTGGCTAGCTACAATGAGCAGTTCTTC
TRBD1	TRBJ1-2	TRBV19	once	CASQTGVGYTF	TGTGCCAGCCAGACAGGGGTTGGCTACACCTTC
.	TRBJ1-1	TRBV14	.	CASSLGRNTEAFF	TGTGCCAGCAGCCTAGGGAGGAACACTGAAGCTTTCTTT
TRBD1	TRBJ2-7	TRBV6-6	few	CASSTTRQGASYEQYF	TGTGCCAGCAGTACCACCCGACAGGGCGCATCCTACGAGCAGTACTTC
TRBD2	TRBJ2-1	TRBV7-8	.	CASSFSGGSTFSAQFF	TGTGCCAGCAGCTTTAGCGGGGGGTCTACTTTTAGTGCGCAGTTCTTC
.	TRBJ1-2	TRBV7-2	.	CASSLDQGSGYGYTF	TGTGCCAGCAGCTTAGATCAGGGATCGGGCTATGGCTACACCTTC
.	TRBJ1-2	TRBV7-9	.	CASSREDYGYTF	TGTGCCAGCAGCCGGGAGGACTATGGCTACACCTTC
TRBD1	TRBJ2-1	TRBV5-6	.	CASRLPGQGANEQFF	TGTGCCAGCAGATTACCGGGACAGGGGGCCAATGAGCAGTTCTTC
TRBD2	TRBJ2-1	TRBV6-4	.	CASSELAGATYNEQFF	TGTGCCAGCAGTGAGTTAGCGGGAGCTACATACAATGAGCAGTTCTTC
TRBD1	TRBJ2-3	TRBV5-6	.	CASSFRGSNTDTQYF	TGTGCCAGCAGCTTCAGGGGGTCTAACACAGATACGCAGTATTTT
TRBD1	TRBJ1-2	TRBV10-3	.	CAISTTGGSAGYGYTF	TGTGCCATCAGTACTACAGGGGGCAGCGCAGGCTATGGCTACACCTTC
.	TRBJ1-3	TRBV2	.	CASRFNTELRDTIYF	TGTGCCAGCCGGTTTAATACCGAGCTTCGTGACACCATATATTTT
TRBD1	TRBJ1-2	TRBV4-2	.	CASSQEWTGELVYGYTF	TGTGCCAGCAGCCAAGAATGGACAGGGGAGTTGGTCTATGGCTACACCTTC
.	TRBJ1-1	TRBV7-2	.	CASSSKGAGEAFF	TGTGCCAGCAGCTCTAAGGGCGCAGGGGAAGCTTTCTTT
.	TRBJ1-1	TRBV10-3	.	CAISLMQETEAFF	TGTGCCATCAGCCTCATGCAGGAAACTGAAGCTTTCTTT
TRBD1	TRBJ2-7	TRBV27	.	CASSRDSSYEQYF	TGTGCCAGCAGTAGGGACAGCTCCTACGAGCAGTACTTC
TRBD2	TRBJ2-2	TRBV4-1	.	CASSQELWLAGPGELFF	TGCGCCAGCAGCCAAGAGTTGTGGCTAGCGGGGCCCGGGGAGCTGTTTTTT
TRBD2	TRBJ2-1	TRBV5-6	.	CASSLGLAGDVEQFF	TGTGCCAGCAGCTTGGGTCTAGCGGGAGACGTTGAGCAGTTCTTC
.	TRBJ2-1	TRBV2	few	CASSEGTTYNEQFF	TGTGCCAGCAGTGAAGGGACTACTTACAATGAGCAGTTCTTC
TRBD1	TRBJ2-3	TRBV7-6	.	CASSSRTGGGPDTQYF	TGTGCCAGCAGCTCTAGGACAGGGGGCGGCCCAGATACGCAGTATTTT
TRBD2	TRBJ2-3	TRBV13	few	CASNLAGGSTDTQYF	TGTGCCAGCAACTTAGCGGGAGGAAGCACAGATACGCAGTATTTT
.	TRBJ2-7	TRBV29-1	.	CSARGGFHEQYF	TGCAGCGCGCGAGGGGGATTCCACGAGCAGTACTTC
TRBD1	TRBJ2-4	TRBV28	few	CASSFLPLGTGVNIQYF	TGTGCCAGCAGTTTCCTTCCCCTTGGGACAGGGGTAAACATTCAGTACTTC
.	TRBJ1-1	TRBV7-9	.	CASSSLSLPMNTEAFF	TGTGCCAGCAGCTCTTTGAGCCTACCCATGAACACTGAAGCTTTCTTT
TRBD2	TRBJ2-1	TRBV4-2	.	CASSPRSSTSGTYNEQFF	TGTGCCAGCAGTCCCCGATCCTCGACTAGCGGGACTTACAATGAGCAGTTCTTC
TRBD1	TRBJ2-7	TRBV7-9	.	CASGTGSSYEQYF	TGTGCCAGCGGGACAGGGAGCTCCTACGAGCAGTACTTC
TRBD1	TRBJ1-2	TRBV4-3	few	CASSQEPGQANYGYTF	TGCGCCAGCAGCCAAGAGCCCGGACAGGCCAACTATGGCTACACCTTC
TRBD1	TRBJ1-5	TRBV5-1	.	CASSLTGTGSNQPQHF	TGCGCCAGCAGCTTGACAGGGACAGGGAGCAATCAGCCCCAGCATTTT
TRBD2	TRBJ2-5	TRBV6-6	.	CASSYDFLGGETQYF	TGTGCCAGCAGTTACGACTTCTTGGGAGGGGAGACCCAGTACTTC